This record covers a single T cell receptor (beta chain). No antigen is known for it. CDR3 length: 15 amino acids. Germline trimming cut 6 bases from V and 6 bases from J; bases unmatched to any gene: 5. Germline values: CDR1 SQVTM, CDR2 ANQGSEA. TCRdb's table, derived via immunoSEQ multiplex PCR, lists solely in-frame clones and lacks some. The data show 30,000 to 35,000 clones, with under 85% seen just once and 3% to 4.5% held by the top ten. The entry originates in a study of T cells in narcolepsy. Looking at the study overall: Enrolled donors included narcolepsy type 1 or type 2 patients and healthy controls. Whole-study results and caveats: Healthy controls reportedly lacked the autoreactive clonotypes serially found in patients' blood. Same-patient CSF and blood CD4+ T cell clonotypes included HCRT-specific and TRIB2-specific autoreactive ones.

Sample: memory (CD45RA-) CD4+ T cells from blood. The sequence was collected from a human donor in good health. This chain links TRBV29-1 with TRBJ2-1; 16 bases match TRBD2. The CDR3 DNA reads TGCAGCGTGGGACTAGCGGGAGGGGACATCAATGAGCAGTTCTTC. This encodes CSVGLAGGDINEQFF.